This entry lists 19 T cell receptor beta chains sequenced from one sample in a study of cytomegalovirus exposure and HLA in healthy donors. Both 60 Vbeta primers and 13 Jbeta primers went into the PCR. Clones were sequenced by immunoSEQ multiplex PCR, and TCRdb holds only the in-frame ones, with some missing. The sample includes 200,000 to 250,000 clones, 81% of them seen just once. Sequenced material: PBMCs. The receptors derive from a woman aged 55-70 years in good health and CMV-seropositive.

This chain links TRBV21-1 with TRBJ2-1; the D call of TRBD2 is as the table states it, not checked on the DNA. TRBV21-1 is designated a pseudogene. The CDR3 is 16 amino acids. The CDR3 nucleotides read TGTGCCAGCAGCCCCCCGGCGAGACTACACTACAATGAGCAGTTCTTC. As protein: CASSPPARLHYNEQFF.

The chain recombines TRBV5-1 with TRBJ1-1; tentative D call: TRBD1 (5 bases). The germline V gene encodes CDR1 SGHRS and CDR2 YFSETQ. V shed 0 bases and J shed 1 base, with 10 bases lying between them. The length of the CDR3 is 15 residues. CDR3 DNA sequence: TGCGCCAGCAGCTTGGTCGTTGGACAGAACACTGAAGCTTTCTTT. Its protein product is CASSLVVGQNTEAFF.

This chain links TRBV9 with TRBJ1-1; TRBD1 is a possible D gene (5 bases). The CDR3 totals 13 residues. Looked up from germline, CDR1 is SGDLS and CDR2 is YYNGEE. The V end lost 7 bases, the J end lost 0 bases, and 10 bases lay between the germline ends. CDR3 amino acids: CASSDSMNTEAFF. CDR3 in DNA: TGTGCCAGCTCTGACAGTATGAACACTGAAGCTTTCTTT.

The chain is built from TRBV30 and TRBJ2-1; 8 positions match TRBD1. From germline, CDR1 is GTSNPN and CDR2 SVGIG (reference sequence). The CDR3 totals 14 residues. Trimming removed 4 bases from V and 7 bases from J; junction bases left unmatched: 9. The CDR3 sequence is CAWTSGRGRNEQFF. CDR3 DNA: TGTGCCTGGACCAGTGGCAGGGGGCGTAATGAGCAGTTCTTC.

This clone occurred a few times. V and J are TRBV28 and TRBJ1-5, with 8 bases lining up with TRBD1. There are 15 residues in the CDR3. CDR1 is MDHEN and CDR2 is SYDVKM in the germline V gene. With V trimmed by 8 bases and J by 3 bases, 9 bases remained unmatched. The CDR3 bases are TGTGCCAGCTGGAGACAGGGGACTAACAATCAGCCCCAGCATTTT. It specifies CASWRQGTNNQPQHF.

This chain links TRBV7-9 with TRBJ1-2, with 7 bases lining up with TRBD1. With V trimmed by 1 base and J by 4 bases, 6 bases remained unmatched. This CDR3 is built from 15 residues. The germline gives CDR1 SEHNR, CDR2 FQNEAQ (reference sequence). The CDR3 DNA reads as TGTGCCAGCAGCTTAGTATCAGGGGGAGGCTATGGCTACACCTTC. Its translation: CASSLVSGGGYGYTF. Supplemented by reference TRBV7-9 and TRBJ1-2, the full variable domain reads DTGVSQNPRHKITKRGQNVTFRCDPISEHNRLYWYRQTLGQGPEFLTYFQNEAQLEKSRLLSDRFSAERPKGSFSTLEIQRTEQGDSAMYLCASSLVSGGGYGYTFGSGTRLTVV.

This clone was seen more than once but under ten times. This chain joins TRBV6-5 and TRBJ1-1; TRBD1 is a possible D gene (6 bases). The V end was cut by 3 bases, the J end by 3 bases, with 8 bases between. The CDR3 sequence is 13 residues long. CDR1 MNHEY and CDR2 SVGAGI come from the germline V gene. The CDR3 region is CASSYGQYTEAFF. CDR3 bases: TGTGCCAGCAGTTATGGACAGTACACTGAAGCTTTCTTT.

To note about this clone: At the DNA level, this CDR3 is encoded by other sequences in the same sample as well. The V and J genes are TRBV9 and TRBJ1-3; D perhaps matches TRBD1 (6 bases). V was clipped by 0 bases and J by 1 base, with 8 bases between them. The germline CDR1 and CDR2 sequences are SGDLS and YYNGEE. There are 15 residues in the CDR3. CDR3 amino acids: CASSVGQGSGNTIYF. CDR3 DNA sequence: TGTGCCAGCAGCGTAGGCCAGGGGTCTGGAAACACCATATATTTT. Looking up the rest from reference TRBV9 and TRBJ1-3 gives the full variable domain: DSGVTQTPKHLITATGQRVTLRCSPRSGDLSVYWYQQSLDQGLQFLIQYYNGEERAKGNILERFSAQQFPDLHSELNLSSLELGDSALYFCASSVGQGSGNTIYFGEGSWLTVV.

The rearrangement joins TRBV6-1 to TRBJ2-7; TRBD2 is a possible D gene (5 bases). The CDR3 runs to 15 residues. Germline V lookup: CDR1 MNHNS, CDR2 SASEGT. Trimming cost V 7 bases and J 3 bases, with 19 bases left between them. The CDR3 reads CASIPTLGSGYEQYF. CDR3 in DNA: TGTGCCAGCATCCCCACACTAGGGAGTGGCTACGAGCAGTACTTC.

The CDR3 here is CASSLAGGNEQYF. The CDR3 coding sequence is TGCGCCAGCAGCTTGGCCGGCGGGAACGAGCAGTACTTC. This chain links TRBV5-1 with TRBJ2-7; D perhaps matches TRBD2 (6 bases). V lost 0 bases and J lost 5, with 9 bases in between. The germline gives CDR1 SGHRS, CDR2 YFSETQ. This CDR3 comprises 13 residues.

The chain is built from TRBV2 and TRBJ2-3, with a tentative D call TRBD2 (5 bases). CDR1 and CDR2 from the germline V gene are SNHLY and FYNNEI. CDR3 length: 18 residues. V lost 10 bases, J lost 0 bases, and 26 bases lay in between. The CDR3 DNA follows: TGTGCCACCCAAAAAAGAGGGATACTTGAGACTAGCACAGATACGCAGTATTTT. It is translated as CATQKRGILETSTDTQYF.

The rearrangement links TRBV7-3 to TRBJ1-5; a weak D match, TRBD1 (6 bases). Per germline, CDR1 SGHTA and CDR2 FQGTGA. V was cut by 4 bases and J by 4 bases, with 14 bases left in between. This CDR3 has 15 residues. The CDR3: CASSSPGQTNQPQHF. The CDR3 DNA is TGTGCCAGCAGCTCCCCCGGACAGACAAATCAGCCCCAGCATTTT.

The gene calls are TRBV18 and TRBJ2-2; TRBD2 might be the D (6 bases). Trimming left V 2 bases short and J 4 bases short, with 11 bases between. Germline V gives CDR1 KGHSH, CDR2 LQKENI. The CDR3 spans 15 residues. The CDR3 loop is CASSPGGLSTGELFF. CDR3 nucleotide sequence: TGTGCCAGCTCACCAGGAGGACTATCCACCGGGGAGCTGTTTTTT.

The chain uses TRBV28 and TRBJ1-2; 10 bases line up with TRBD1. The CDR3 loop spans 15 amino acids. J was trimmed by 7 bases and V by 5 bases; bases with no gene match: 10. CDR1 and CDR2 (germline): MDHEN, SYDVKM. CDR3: CASSRGGQGRGGYTF. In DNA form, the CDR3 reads TGTGCCAGCAGTCGAGGGGGACAGGGGAGAGGTGGCTACACCTTC.

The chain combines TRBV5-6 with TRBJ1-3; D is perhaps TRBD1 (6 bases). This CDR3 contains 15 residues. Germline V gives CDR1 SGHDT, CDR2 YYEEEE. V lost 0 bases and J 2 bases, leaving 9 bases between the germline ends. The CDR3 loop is CASSLARQAGNTIYF. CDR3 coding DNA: TGTGCCAGCAGCTTGGCCCGACAGGCTGGAAACACCATATATTTT. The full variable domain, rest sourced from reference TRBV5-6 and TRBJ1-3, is DAGVTQSPTHLIKTRGQQVTLRCSPKSGHDTVSWYQQALGQGPQFIFQYYEEEERQRGNFPDRFSGHQFPNYSSELNVNALLLGDSALYLCASSLARQAGNTIYFGEGSWLTVV.

The CDR3 bases are TGTGCCAGCAGCGCCTCAGGGGGCCATGTCGAGCAGTACTTC. This encodes CASSASGGHVEQYF. This sequence joins TRBV9 and TRBJ2-5, with 8 nucleotides matching TRBD1. Matching the DNA end better, TRBJ2-7 makes the J call doubtful. Germline V gene data show CDR1 as SGDLS and CDR2 as YYNGEE. This CDR3 contains 14 residues.

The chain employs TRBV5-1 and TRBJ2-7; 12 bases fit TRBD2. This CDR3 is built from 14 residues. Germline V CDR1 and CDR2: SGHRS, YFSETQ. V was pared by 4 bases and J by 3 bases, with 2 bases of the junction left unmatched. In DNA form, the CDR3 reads TGCGCCAGCAGCGTGACTAGCGGGAGCTACGAGCAGTACTTC. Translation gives CASSVTSGSYEQYF.

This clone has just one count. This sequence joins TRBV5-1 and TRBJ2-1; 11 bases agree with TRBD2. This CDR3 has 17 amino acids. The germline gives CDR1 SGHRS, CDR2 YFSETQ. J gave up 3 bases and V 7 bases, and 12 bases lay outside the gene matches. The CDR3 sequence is CASAPGTSGRVYNEQFF. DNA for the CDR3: TGCGCCAGCGCCCCTGGGACTAGCGGTAGAGTCTACAATGAGCAGTTCTTC. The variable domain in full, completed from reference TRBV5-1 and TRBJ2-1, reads KAGVTQTPRYLIKTRGQQVTLSCSPISGHRSVSWYQQTPGQGLQFLFEYFSETQRNKGNFPGRFSGRQFSNSRSEMNVSTLELGDSALYLCASAPGTSGRVYNEQFFGPGTRLTVL.

The DNA of the CDR3 is TGTGCCAGCACATGGGGGACTGGGGAGCTGTTTTTT. Protein sequence: CASTWGTGELFF. This chain links TRBV28 with TRBJ2-2, with D tentatively TRBD2 (6 bases). Germline V gene lookup returns CDR1 MDHEN and CDR2 SYDVKM. The V and J ends lost 7 bases and 8 bases respectively, with 11 bases between them. This CDR3 contains 12 residues.